What follows is one T cell receptor (beta chain) and its context. The antigen remains unidentified. This sequence may be a read error, since a much larger clone differs from it by one base. This record comes from a study of T cells in Graves' hyperthyroidism and ophthalmopathy. Per the germline V gene, CDR1 is MGHRA and CDR2 is YSYEKL. V lost 1 base, J lost 9 bases, and 19 bases lay in between. The CDR3 extends over 15 amino acids. TCR beta CDR3 region amplification was performed from RNA transcripts. HTBI primers were the set used in a first-round RT-PCR of the TCR CDR3. TCRdb reprocessed the multiplex PCR reads via MiXCR and lists one record per CDR3 protein. The repertoire holds roughly 500,000 distinct CDR3 sequences, with 40% to 55% as singletons. Patients with uncontrolled infections, other autoimmune diseases, pregnancy or lactation were excluded. Clinical symptoms, serum thyroxine, TRAb, thyroid ultrasound and orbital computed tomography informed diagnoses.

Notes on the study in general: Peripheral blood also featured most of the thyroid clonotypes expanded above 0.001. For ophthalmopathy, model prediction preceded onset by a median around six months.

This chain links TRBV4-1 with TRBJ2-7; possibly TRBD1 or TRBD2 for D (6 bases each). This receptor was taken from an adult woman with Graves' disease, either hyperthyroidism or ophthalmopathy (not recorded which). Sequenced sample: peripheral blood or thyroid tissue (not recorded which). The CDR3 reads CASSQAGASGVGQYF. CDR3 DNA sequence: TGCGCCAGCAGCCAAGCGGGGGCATCCGGCGTGGGGCAGTACTTC.